This T cell receptor (beta chain) is from a study of Ad26.COV2.S vaccination and SARS-CoV-2 variants. The protocol was immunoSEQ multiplex PCR, while the TCRdb copy is restricted to in-frame clones and leaves out a portion. The sample lists 300,000 to 350,000 clones; roughly 90% were seen once. This clone was counted between two and nine times. The CDR3 consists of 14 residues. V lost 3 bases, J lost 5 bases, and 11 bases lay in between. Germline CDR1 reads LNHDA; CDR2 reads SQIVND (reference sequence). Noted treatment: 19 received Ad26.COV2.S at low or high dose, single or two shots; about 5 received placebo; per-sample allocation not given. At day 63 after the first vaccine or placebo injection, samples were drawn.

The chain combines TRBV19 with TRBJ1-3; D may be TRBD1 (5 bases). This TCR derives from a person aged 18-60 years who received the Ad26.COV2.S COVID-19 vaccine or a placebo. Sequenced here: peripheral blood, sampled in a trial of Ad26.COV2.S vaccine versus placebo. Here the CDR3 reads CASSITTERNTIYF. DNA of the CDR3: TGTGCCAGTAGTATTACGACAGAGAGAAACACCATATATTTT.